The 23 T cell receptor beta chains below all came from one sample that was sequenced in a study of control samples from healthy donors and cancer patients. Profiled with immunoSEQ multiplex PCR; TCRdb holds only in-frame clones, not every one. Altogether fewer than 95,000 clones are present, roughly 86% being singletons, with the ten largest covering 21%. What was sequenced was blood. The receptors here all came from a man aged 25 to 40 in good health.

The chain employs TRBV4-2 and TRBJ2-3; D is perhaps TRBD2 (7 bases). V dropped 0 bases and J dropped 0 bases, with 19 bases sitting between them. Germline V lookup: CDR1 LGHNA, CDR2 YNFKEQ. The CDR3 length is 19 residues. CDR3 in DNA: TGTGCCAGCAGCCAAGAAAAGGGGGGGGCAAATCCTAGCACAGATACGCAGTATTTT. Encoded protein: CASSQEKGGANPSTDTQYF.

The genes are TRBV27 and TRBJ1-6; D perhaps matches TRBD1 (5 bases). The V and J ends lost 5 bases and 7 bases respectively, with 12 bases between them. Germline loops: CDR1 MNHEY, CDR2 SMNVEV (reference sequence). There are 14 residues in the CDR3. The CDR3: CASSPGAKNSPLHF. The CDR3 DNA reads as TGTGCCAGCAGTCCCGGGGCGAAGAATTCACCCCTCCACTTT.

This clone has only a few counts. V gene TRBV27 combines with J gene TRBJ2-7, with 7 bases fitting TRBD1. CDR1 MNHEY and CDR2 SMNVEV come from the germline V gene (reference sequence). The J segment lost 3 bases and the V segment lost 6 bases, leaving 5 bases of the junction unmatched. This CDR3 has 13 residues. In DNA form, the CDR3 reads TGTGCCAGCAGCCTAGGGGGCAGCTACGAGCAGTACTTC. This sequence encodes CASSLGGSYEQYF.

The chain is built from TRBV9 and TRBJ2-2; 7 bases map to TRBD1. This CDR3 is 16 amino acids long. The V segment lost 4 bases and the J segment 5 bases; nucleotides outside the gene matches: 11. Germline-derived CDR1 and CDR2 are SGDLS and YYNGEE. For the CDR3, the DNA is TGTGCCAGCAGCCTAAGCACAGGGGTGGATACCGGGGAGCTGTTTTTT. Protein product: CASSLSTGVDTGELFF.

The chain carries TRBV9 and TRBJ1-3; D is uncertain. This CDR3 spans 15 amino acids. Trimming took off 0 bases at V and 0 bases at J, with 7 bases between the two ends. Germline CDR1 and CDR2: SGDLS and YYNGEE. CDR3 bases: TGTGCCAGCAGCGTAGGGTACAGCTCTGGAAACACCATATATTTT. Translating it yields CASSVGYSSGNTIYF.

This clone was counted only a few times. The rearrangement uses TRBV5-1 and TRBJ2-5; D gene ambiguous. CDR3 size: 15 residues. CDR1 SGHRS and CDR2 YFSETQ come from the germline V gene. V shed 3 bases and J shed 5 bases, with 17 bases lying between them. The CDR3 region is CASSSARTPGETQYF. The CDR3, as DNA: TGCGCCAGCAGCTCGGCCCGGACCCCCGGGGAGACCCAGTACTTC.

The chain joins TRBV10-3 to TRBJ1-5; 7 bases agree with TRBD1. Germline V gives CDR1 ENHRY, CDR2 SYGVKD. The length of the CDR3 is 17 residues. The J segment lost 7 bases and the V segment lost 4 bases, leaving 16 bases of the junction unmatched. The CDR3 reads CAISASQLRQGRQPQHF. The CDR3 DNA reads as TGTGCCATCAGTGCCTCCCAGTTAAGACAGGGTCGACAGCCCCAGCATTTT.

The chain recombines TRBV6-5 with TRBJ2-3, with 8 positions matching TRBD2. CDR1 is MNHEY and CDR2 is SVGAGI in the germline V gene. There are 14 residues in the CDR3. V lost 6 bases, J lost 3 bases, and 5 bases stayed unmatched. The CDR3 protein is CASRNGLATDTQYF. DNA of the CDR3: TGTGCCAGCAGGAATGGACTAGCAACAGATACGCAGTATTTT.

The V gene is TRBV19, the J gene TRBJ2-7; perhaps D is TRBD1 or TRBD2 (7 bases each). V gave up 10 bases and J gave up 0 bases, with 25 bases separating them. Germline V gene data show CDR1 as LNHDA and CDR2 as SQIVND (reference sequence). The CDR3 has 17 residues. The CDR3 nucleotides are TGTGCCATATGCGGGGGACAGAACTCTCTAGGCTCCTACGAGCAGTACGTC. Its translation: CAICGGQNSLGSYEQYV.

The rearrangement links TRBV14 to TRBJ1-2; perhaps TRBD1 as D (5 bases). V lost 4 bases and J lost 1, with 10 bases in between. There are 14 residues in the CDR3. Germline CDR1 and CDR2: SGHDN and FVKESK. CDR3 nucleotide sequence: TGTGCCAGCAGCCCCCCAGGGCGTAACTATGGCTACACCTTC. Protein: CASSPPGRNYGYTF.

The CDR3 DNA follows: TGTGCCAGTAGTATAGAAGGACAGGGGAACACTGAAGCTTTCTTT. The encoded protein is CASSIEGQGNTEAFF. V and J are TRBV19 and TRBJ1-1, with 8 bases lining up with TRBD1. The V and J ends lost 0 bases and 1 base, in that order; junction bases with no gene match: 1. The CDR3 is 15 amino acids. Looked up from germline, CDR1 is LNHDA and CDR2 is SQIVND (reference sequence).

J is TRBJ1-3 and V is TRBV27; D remains ambiguous. CDR1 and CDR2 from the germline V gene are MNHEY and SMNVEV (reference sequence). Deletions cut 3 bases from V and 0 bases from J, with 9 bases between. The CDR3 consists of 15 residues. CDR3 sequence (DNA): TGTGCCAGCAGTTTTGGGTTGCCCTCTGGAAACACCATATATTTT. It yields the protein CASSFGLPSGNTIYF.

The V call is TRBV14, the J call TRBJ1-2, with unresolved D. This CDR3 contains 14 residues. CDR1 and CDR2 (germline): SGHDN, FVKESK. The germline V and J ends were trimmed by 3 bases and 2 bases, with 10 bases remaining between them. In nucleotides, the CDR3 is TGTGCCAGCAGCCAGGGTTGGTCCAACTATGGCTACACCTTC. This encodes CASSQGWSNYGYTF. Based on the CDR3 plus reference TRBV14 and TRBJ1-2, the full variable domain is EAGVTQFPSHSVIEKGQTVTLRCDPISGHDNLYWYRRVMGKEIKFLLHFVKESKQDESGMPNNRFLAERTGGTYSTLKVQPAELEDSGVYFCASSQGWSNYGYTFGSGTRLTVV.

The V and J genes are TRBV6-5 and TRBJ2-3; D uncertain. The CDR3 contains 14 residues. CDR1 is MNHEY and CDR2 is SVGAGI in the germline V gene. Trimming removed 10 bases at V and 2 bases at J, with 16 bases between. The CDR3 sequence is CATPPGRDTDTQYF. As DNA, the CDR3 is TGTGCCACCCCTCCGGGCCGAGACACAGATACGCAGTATTTT.

The rearrangement uses TRBV29-1 and TRBJ2-7; no clear D. Trimming stripped 4 bases from V and 2 bases from J, with 9 bases between. This CDR3 is 12 amino acids long. Germline CDR1 is SQVTM and CDR2 is ANQGSEA. In DNA form, the CDR3 reads TGCAGCGTTGTTCGGCTTCCCTACGAGCAGTACTTC. Translating gives CSVVRLPYEQYF.

The genes are TRBV19 and TRBJ1-5; 7 bases fit TRBD1. V lost 7 bases and J lost 2; bases outside the gene matches: 11. CDR1 and CDR2 from the germline V gene are LNHDA and SQIVND (reference sequence). The CDR3 is 16 residues long. CDR3 coding DNA: TGTGCCAGTACCGACCCGAACAGGGGAGGCAATCAGCCCCAGCATTTT. Translating it yields CASTDPNRGGNQPQHF.

The V gene is TRBV6-1, the J gene TRBJ1-1, with D unresolved. Per germline, CDR1 MNHNS and CDR2 SASEGT. V was trimmed by 3 bases and J by 11 bases, leaving 10 bases between them. This CDR3 spans 11 amino acids. The CDR3 region has the DNA TGTGCCAGCAGTGATTATGAGGCGGCTTTCTTT. Translating gives CASSDYEAAFF.

There are a few counts of this clone. The rearrangement uses TRBV30 and TRBJ1-1, with unresolved D. With 0 bases removed from V and 3 bases from J, the gap between germline ends came to 11 bases. The CDR3 is 14 residues long. Germline V gives CDR1 GTSNPN, CDR2 SVGIG (reference sequence). CDR3 in DNA: TGTGCCTGGAGTGTATTCGCGAAGGACACTGAAGCTTTCTTT. Translated: CAWSVFAKDTEAFF.

The chain employs TRBV3-1 (or the pseudogene TRBV3-2) and TRBJ2-1; D is unclear. The CDR3 runs 14 residues. Per germline, CDR1 LGHDT and CDR2 YNNKEL (reference sequence). Trimming stripped 4 bases from V and 2 bases from J, with 9 bases between. Written as DNA, the CDR3 is TGTGCCAGCAGCCTCCGGACCACCTACAATGAGCAGTTCTTC. Protein: CASSLRTTYNEQFF.

This clone was seen a handful of times. This rearrangement joins TRBV6-1 to TRBJ2-7; no reliable D call. Germline CDR1 MNHNS, CDR2 SASEGT. Trimming removed 3 bases at V and 6 bases at J, with 18 bases between. The CDR3 extends over 15 amino acids. In nucleotides, the CDR3 is TGTGCCAGCAGTGATCTTTCAACGTGGCTTGGCGAGCAGTACTTC. Translated: CASSDLSTWLGEQYF.

This chain uses TRBV7-3 with TRBJ2-2; D is ambiguous. Deletions cut 0 bases from V and 3 bases from J, with 5 bases between. CDR1 SGHTA and CDR2 FQGTGA come from the germline V gene. This CDR3 is 14 amino acids long. CDR3 sequence (DNA): TGTGCCAGCAGCTTAACGGTACACACCGGGGAGCTGTTTTTT. As protein: CASSLTVHTGELFF.

The chain combines TRBV27 with TRBJ1-4, with unresolved D. The V gene's germline CDR1 is MNHEY and CDR2 SMNVEV (reference sequence). V was clipped by 1 base and J by 5 bases, with 5 bases between them. The length of the CDR3 is 13 residues. CDR3 loop: CASSLYENEKLFF. The CDR3 bases are TGTGCCAGCAGTTTATACGAGAATGAAAAACTGTTTTTT.

CDR3 in amino acids: CASSLDRGVTTGELFF. DNA of the CDR3: TGTGCCAGCAGCTTGGACAGGGGGGTAACCACCGGGGAGCTGTTTTTT. V gene TRBV5-5 combines with J gene TRBJ2-2; 8 nucleotides align to TRBD1. The germline gives CDR1 SGHKS, CDR2 YYEKEE (reference sequence). Losses at the gene ends were 0 bases for V and 4 bases for J; bases not matched to a gene: 5. This CDR3 comprises 16 residues.